The rows below give T cell receptor beta chains drawn from one sample of a study of OX40 agonist ivuxolimab in advanced cancers. Method: immunoSEQ multiplex PCR; TCRdb's copy keeps in-frame clones and lacks some. The sample includes about 75,000 clones, 90% of them seen just once. The sequences come from CD4+ or CD8+ T cells sorted from blood, collected in a trial of the OX40 agonist ivuxolimab. The receptors stem from an adult with an advanced solid tumor such as melanoma, head and neck, liver or kidney cancer. The CDR3 runs from the conserved cysteine through the conserved F or W. The order of the fields is clone size, D gene, V gene, J gene, CDR3 protein, CDR3 DNA. A D gene is named only where the DNA matches it firmly. Clone size appears in some rows only: once, few, many, or a class for an expanded clone.

>once|NA|TRBV7-8|TRBJ1-3
CASSFGGTSGNTIYF
TGTGCCAGCAGCTTCGGGGGGACCTCTGGAAACACCATATATTTT
>NA|NA|TRBV9|TRBJ2-7
CASSPLRGESSYEQYF
TGTGCCAGCAGCCCCCTCAGGGGAGAGAGCTCCTACGAGCAGTACTTC
>NA|NA|TRBV2|TRBJ1-5
CASSESGRVGNQPQHF
TGTGCCAGCAGTGAATCGGGCAGGGTCGGCAATCAGCCCCAGCATTTT
>NA|NA|TRBV18|TRBJ1-2
CASSPAAESNYGYTF
TGTGCCAGCTCACCGGCTGCGGAATCCAACTATGGCTACACCTTC
>NA|NA|TRBV28|TRBJ1-4
CASRYPGTPGDEKLFF
TGTGCCAGCAGATATCCTGGGACCCCCGGAGATGAAAAACTGTTTTTT
>NA|NA|TRBV9|TRBJ1-1
CASSVVGFSTEAFF
TGTGCCAGCAGCGTAGTGGGGTTCTCCACTGAAGCTTTCTTT
>NA|NA|TRBV7-9|TRBJ1-6
CASSLSSYNSPLHF
TGTGCCAGCAGCTTAAGCTCCTATAATTCACCCCTCCACTTT
>NA|NA|TRBV28|TRBJ1-2
CASSLLGPGMVGYTF
TGTGCCAGCAGTTTATTGGGGCCAGGGATGGTTGGCTACACCTTC
>NA|TRBD1|TRBV5-4|TRBJ1-2
CASSNGGKGANTFVGYTF
TGTGCCAGCAGCAACGGGGGCAAGGGGGCCAATACCTTCGTTGGCTACACCTTC
>few|TRBD2|TRBV27|TRBJ2-3
CASSRGGAIDTQYF
TGTGCCAGCAGCCGCGGGGGGGCAATAGATACGCAGTATTTT
>NA|TRBD2|TRBV5-4|TRBJ2-5
CASMRGRGGAETQYF
TGTGCCAGCATGCGGGGTCGCGGGGGGGCCGAGACCCAGTACTTC
>NA|NA|TRBV6-5|TRBJ2-7
CASRKSTEGRFEQYF
TGTGCCAGCAGAAAAAGTACAGAAGGGCGTTTCGAGCAGTACTTC
>NA|TRBD2|TRBV30|TRBJ2-1
CAWSRSGSPHEQFF
TGTGCCTGGAGTAGGAGCGGGAGTCCCCATGAGCAGTTCTTC
>NA|TRBD2|TRBV30|TRBJ2-2
CAWRRGGELFF
TGTGCCTGGAGGCGGGGGGGGGAGCTGTTTTTT
>once|NA|TRBV7-9|TRBJ2-1
CASSRTDNEQFF
TGTGCCAGCAGCCGGACGGATAATGAGCAGTTCTTC
>NA|NA|TRBV4-1|TRBJ1-5
CASSQGRGANQPQHF
TGCGCCAGCAGTCAAGGGCGAGGGGCCAATCAGCCCCAGCATTTT
>NA|NA|TRBV9|TRBJ2-1
CASSAQGRQSYNEQFF
TGTGCCAGCAGCGCCCAGGGCAGACAGTCCTACAATGAGCAGTTCTTC
>NA|NA|TRBV11-2|TRBJ2-7
CASSPAGGRLSYEQYF
TGTGCCAGCAGCCCCGCCGGCGGTCGCCTCTCCTACGAGCAGTACTTC
>NA|TRBD2|TRBV9|TRBJ2-1
CASSVGGTSGGSHNEQFF
TGTGCCAGCAGCGTAGGTGGGACTAGCGGGGGGTCCCACAATGAGCAGTTCTTC
>NA|NA|TRBV6-6|TRBJ2-3
CASSLNFAPTDTQYF
TGTGCCAGCAGTCTAAACTTCGCCCCCACAGATACGCAGTATTTT
>NA|NA|TRBV7-6|TRBJ1-3
CASSLGQVEGNTIYF
TGTGCCAGCAGCTTGGGGCAAGTCGAGGGAAACACCATATATTTT
>NA|TRBD1|TRBV7-2|TRBJ2-7
CASSLVGTGVYEQYF
TGTGCCAGCAGCTTAGTAGGGACAGGAGTTTACGAGCAGTACTTC
>NA|TRBD2|TRBV4-2|TRBJ2-1
CASSPVTSGGAREQFF
TGTGCCAGCAGCCCCGTGACTAGCGGGGGGGCGAGGGAGCAGTTCTTC
>NA|NA|TRBV30|TRBJ2-3
CAFSPRHLNTDTQYF
TGTGCCTTTTCACCCCGACACCTCAACACAGATACGCAGTATTTT
>NA|TRBD2|TRBV7-2|TRBJ2-7
CASSLLPGTSGHEQYF
TGTGCCAGCAGCCTCCTCCCCGGGACTAGCGGGCACGAGCAGTACTTC
>NA|NA|TRBV5-1|TRBJ1-1
CASSLGGGAGYTEAFF
TGCGCCAGCAGCTTGGGAGGGGGGGCCGGGTACACTGAAGCTTTCTTT
>NA|NA|TRBV7-2|TRBJ2-7
CASSPHPMGEQYF
TGTGCCAGCAGCCCCCATCCGATGGGCGAGCAGTACTTC